Shown below are 32 T cell receptor beta chains from a single sample sequenced in a study of blood T cell repertoires in COVID-19. Profiling relied on immunoSEQ multiplex PCR, and the TCRdb table lists in-frame clones only, not all of them. The sample lists 95,000 to 110,000 clones, about 90% seen once, with 6.2% in the top ten. The sample comprised peripheral blood. The receptor set was obtained from a human donor in a cohort sampled during active COVID-19.

V and J are TRBV19 and TRBJ2-2, with 13 nucleotides matching TRBD2. CDR1 is LNHDA, CDR2 SQIVND, per germline (reference sequence). The CDR3 has 17 residues. With V trimmed by 5 bases and J by 3 bases, 6 bases remained unmatched. The CDR3 protein is CASSRGLAGFDTGELFF. The DNA of the CDR3 is TGTGCCAGTAGTCGGGGACTAGCGGGGTTCGACACCGGGGAGCTGTTTTTT. The whole variable domain, filled in from reference TRBV19 and TRBJ2-2, reads DGGITQSPKYLFRKEGQNVTLSCEQNLNHDAMYWYRQDPGQGLRLIYYSQIVNDFQKGDIAEGYSVSREKKESFPLTVTSAQKNPTAFYLCASSRGLAGFDTGELFFGEGSRLTVL.

The gene calls are TRBV7-9 and TRBJ1-6; tentative D call: TRBD1 (6 bases). CDR1 is SEHNR, CDR2 FQNEAQ, per germline (reference sequence). The V and J ends lost 2 bases and 3 bases respectively, with 20 bases between them. This CDR3 spans 19 amino acids. The CDR3 loop is CASSLSRGAQGYYNSPLHF. Here the CDR3 DNA reads TGTGCCAGCAGCTTATCCCGGGGGGCACAGGGATACTATAATTCACCCCTCCACTTT.

The chain joins TRBV5-6 to TRBJ2-1; no clear D. CDR3 length: 15 residues. CDR1 SGHDT and CDR2 YYEEEE come from the germline V gene. The germline V and J ends were trimmed by 0 bases and 8 bases, with 15 bases remaining between them. The CDR3 here is CASSLDTHIADEQFF. In nucleotides, the CDR3 is TGTGCCAGCAGCTTGGACACCCACATTGCTGATGAGCAGTTCTTC.

The chain links TRBV12-3 or TRBV12-4 to TRBJ1-2; no definite D call. V was shortened by 7 bases and J by 7 bases, with 7 bases between the two germline ends. The CDR3 is 10 residues long. The CDR3 is CASTGAGYTF. CDR3 sequence (DNA): TGTGCCAGCACGGGTGCTGGCTACACCTTC.

The rearrangement joins TRBV28 to TRBJ2-1; D gene ambiguous. The CDR3 loop spans 14 amino acids. Per the germline V gene, CDR1 is MDHEN and CDR2 is SYDVKM. The V and J ends lost 3 bases and 7 bases respectively, with 13 bases between them. In nucleotides, the CDR3 is TGTGCCAGCAGTTTCCTTACCCTCTATAATGAGCAGTTCTTC. It is translated as CASSFLTLYNEQFF.

This clone was seen only once. J is TRBJ1-1 and V is TRBV5-5; the D gene is possibly TRBD1 (5 bases). Looked up from germline, CDR1 is SGHKS and CDR2 is YYEKEE (reference sequence). Trimming shortened V by 0 bases and J by 6 bases, and 6 bases separated the two germline ends. The CDR3 sequence is 12 residues long. The CDR3 is CASSLGGPEAFF. The CDR3 DNA reads TGTGCCAGCAGCTTGGGGGGCCCTGAAGCTTTCTTT.

J is TRBJ1-1 and V is TRBV15; D is possibly TRBD1 (6 bases). V was clipped by 5 bases and J by 4 bases, with 17 bases between them. This CDR3 comprises 15 residues. Germline V gene lookup returns CDR1 LNHNV and CDR2 YYDKDF (reference sequence). CDR3 loop: CATSPRQVGGTEAFF. In nucleotides, the CDR3 is TGTGCCACCAGCCCCCGACAGGTTGGAGGCACTGAAGCTTTCTTT.

The chain joins TRBV9 to TRBJ1-3; 10 nucleotides agree with TRBD1. The junction had 10 bases not matched to a gene; V was cut back by 3 bases and J by 4 bases. CDR3 size: 17 residues. CDR1 and CDR2 from the germline V gene are SGDLS and YYNGEE. DNA for the CDR3: TGTGCCAGCAGCGCCCGAGGGGACAGGGGTTTCGGAAACACCATATATTTT. Residues: CASSARGDRGFGNTIYF.

The V and J genes are TRBV15 and TRBJ2-1, with a tentative D call TRBD1 (5 bases). The CDR3 is 14 residues long. Germline-derived CDR1 and CDR2 are LNHNV and YYDKDF (reference sequence). The V end lost 1 base, the J end lost 4 bases, and 8 bases lay between the germline ends. The CDR3 region is CATSRGGSYNEQFF. The CDR3 nucleotides read TGTGCCACCAGCAGAGGGGGCTCTTACAATGAGCAGTTCTTC.

CDR3 sequence: CASDTPGQAGTDTQYF. In DNA, the CDR3 is TGTGCCAGCGACACCCCTGGACAGGCGGGCACAGATACGCAGTATTTT. The J gene is TRBJ2-3, the V gene TRBV28; 7 bases are a match to TRBD1. Germline-derived CDR1 and CDR2 are MDHEN and SYDVKM. The V segment lost 8 bases and the J segment 1 base; nucleotides outside the gene matches: 12. The CDR3 has 16 residues.

This sequence joins TRBV4-1 and TRBJ1-2; D may be TRBD1 (5 bases). This CDR3 has 16 amino acids. Germline CDR1 MGHRA, CDR2 YSYEKL. The germline V and J ends were trimmed by 1 base and 4 bases, with 16 bases remaining between them. The CDR3 DNA follows: TGCGCCAGCAGCCAAGCCGAACGGGAGGGGCTCTATGGCTACACCTTC. Translation gives CASSQAEREGLYGYTF.

Only a few counts were recorded for this clone. CDR3 in amino acids: CASSLGTGAYEQYF. The CDR3, as DNA: TGTGCCAGCAGCTTAGGGACAGGGGCCTACGAGCAGTACTTC. The chain couples TRBV7-2 to TRBJ2-7; 9 positions agree with TRBD1. V shed 1 base and J 2 bases; nucleotides not matched to a gene: 0. The CDR3 sequence is 14 residues long. The germline V gene has CDR1 SGHTA and CDR2 FQGNSA.

The chain is built from TRBV28 and TRBJ2-1; D uncertain. The CDR3 has 12 residues. Trimming shortened V by 5 bases and J by 10 bases, and 12 bases separated the two germline ends. CDR1 and CDR2 (germline): MDHEN, SYDVKM. Here the CDR3 reads CASSLDSEEQFF. Here the CDR3 DNA reads TGTGCCAGCAGTCTTGACTCGGAAGAGCAGTTCTTC.

The chain links TRBV5-1 to TRBJ1-2; the D is unclear. With 0 bases removed from V and 2 bases from J, the gap between germline ends came to 11 bases. The CDR3 covers 15 residues. Germline CDR1 is SGHRS and CDR2 is YFSETQ. The CDR3 DNA reads as TGCGCCAGCAGCTTGGTGTCAGCGATAAACTATGGCTACACCTTC. Translating gives CASSLVSAINYGYTF.

The rearrangement joins TRBV13 to TRBJ2-7, with TRBD1 matching 7 bases. Germline CDR1 reads PRHDT; CDR2 reads FYEKMQ (reference sequence). The CDR3 is 12 residues long. J gave up 5 bases and V 6 bases, and 4 bases lay outside the gene matches. CDR3 protein: CASRIQGNEQYF. CDR3 nucleotide sequence: TGTGCCAGCAGGATACAGGGGAACGAGCAGTACTTC.

The rearrangement joins TRBV29-1 to TRBJ1-1; 10 nucleotides line up with TRBD1. CDR1 is SQVTM, CDR2 ANQGSEA, per germline. J lost 2 bases, V lost 6 bases, and 6 bases had no gene match. The CDR3 runs 14 residues. Written as DNA, the CDR3 is TGCAGCGTCGAGGGACAGGGGACTAACACTGAAGCTTTCTTT. Translated, it gives CSVEGQGTNTEAFF.

This clone was observed a single time. This rearrangement joins TRBV7-3 to TRBJ2-3; 11 nucleotides agree with TRBD2. Trimming at V came to 5 bases and at J to 6 bases, leaving 10 bases not matched to a gene. The CDR3 covers 16 residues. The germline V gene has CDR1 SGHTA and CDR2 FQGTGA. The CDR3 loop reads CASSAGIAGGADTQYF. In DNA, the CDR3 is TGTGCCAGCAGCGCCGGAATAGCGGGAGGGGCGGATACGCAGTATTTT.

J is TRBJ2-7 and V is TRBV2, with D perhaps TRBD1 (6 bases). Germline V gene data show CDR1 as SNHLY and CDR2 as FYNNEI. The germline V and J ends were trimmed by 8 bases and 13 bases, with 18 bases remaining between them. The CDR3 extends over 11 amino acids. The CDR3 sequence is CASRGGVGSYF. CDR3 coding DNA: TGTGCCAGCCGAGGGGGAGTTGGATCTTACTTC.

This chain uses TRBV4-2 with TRBJ2-7, with D possibly matching TRBD2 (5 bases). Germline lookup yields CDR1 LGHNA and CDR2 YNFKEQ. Trimming pared 1 base from V and 1 base from J, leaving 17 bases between. The CDR3 sequence is 17 residues long. The DNA for the CDR3 is TGTGCCAGCAGCCAAGTGGTCGTCCGGGATATATCCTACGAGCAGTACTTC. Translated, it gives CASSQVVVRDISYEQYF.

The rearrangement uses TRBV3-1 (or the pseudogene TRBV3-2) and TRBJ2-1; perhaps TRBD2 as D (6 bases). Deletions cut 3 bases from V and 8 bases from J, with 14 bases between. The V gene's germline CDR1 is LGHDT and CDR2 YNNKEL (reference sequence). CDR3 size: 14 residues. CDR3: CASSQFITSYEQFF. DNA for the CDR3: TGTGCCAGCAGCCAGTTTATCACTAGCTATGAGCAGTTCTTC.

CDR3 in DNA: TGTGCCAGCAGCCCAAGACTAGCGGGAGGGCGGGAGGATGAGCAGTTCTTC. As protein: CASSPRLAGGREDEQFF. The chain combines TRBV7-8 with TRBJ2-1, with 14 nucleotides matching TRBD2. The germline V gene encodes CDR1 SGHVS and CDR2 FQNEAQ. This CDR3 is built from 17 residues. Trimming cost V 5 bases and J 8 bases; bases outside gene matches: 11.

The rearrangement joins TRBV29-1 to TRBJ2-4; the match to TRBD2 covers 7 bases. The junction had 5 bases not matched to a gene; V was cut back by 0 bases and J by 0 bases. The CDR3 spans 16 residues. Germline V gene sequence: CDR1 SQVTM, CDR2 ANQGSEA. The CDR3 DNA sequence: TGCAGCGTTGAAGATCGGGGGGACCTAGCCAAAAACATTCAGTACTTC. Its translation is CSVEDRGDLAKNIQYF. Combining the CDR3 with reference TRBV29-1 and TRBJ2-4 gives the whole variable domain SAVISQKPSRDICQRGTSLTIQCQVDSQVTMMFWYRQQPGQSLTLIATANQGSEATYESGFVIDKFPISRPNLTFSTLTVSNMSPEDSSIYLCSVEDRGDLAKNIQYFGAGTRLSVL.

This clone was detected only a few times. CDR3 DNA sequence: TGTGCCAGCAGTCCTGACCGGGACAACTACAATGAGCAGTTCTTC. Residues: CASSPDRDNYNEQFF. The genes are TRBV5-4 and TRBJ2-1; maybe TRBD1 (6 bases). This CDR3 is 15 amino acids long. Germline CDR1 is SGHNT and CDR2 is YYREEE (reference sequence). V dropped 5 bases and J dropped 3 bases, with 15 bases sitting between them. Using reference TRBV5-4 and TRBJ2-1 for the parts outside the CDR3, the full variable domain is ETGVTQSPTHLIKTRGQQVTLRCSSQSGHNTVSWYQQALGQGPQFIFQYYREEENGRGNFPPRFSGLQFPNYSSELNVNALELDDSALYLCASSPDRDNYNEQFFGPGTRLTVL.

The chain joins TRBV5-6 to TRBJ1-2; 7 bases are shared with TRBD1. V trimming: 4 bases; J trimming: 5 bases; junction bases outside the gene matches: 8. The germline CDR1 and CDR2 sequences are SGHDT and YYEEEE. This CDR3 comprises 14 residues. The CDR3 nucleotides read TGTGCCAGCAGCCCGGACAGGCTACAATATGGCTACACCTTC. Protein sequence: CASSPDRLQYGYTF.

The rearrangement uses TRBV6-5 and TRBJ2-1; D is perhaps TRBD2 (5 bases). V gave up 2 bases and J gave up 4 bases, with 15 bases separating them. CDR1 is MNHEY, CDR2 SVGAGI, per germline. The CDR3 sequence is 16 residues long. This chain's CDR3 is CASSYDPTRSYNEQFF. CDR3 bases: TGTGCCAGCAGTTACGACCCCACTAGATCGTACAATGAGCAGTTCTTC.

The rearrangement links TRBV27 to TRBJ1-1; TRBD1 matches at 10 bases. The CDR3 is 13 residues long. Unmatched junction bases numbered 5, after V lost 3 bases and J lost 10 bases. The V gene's germline CDR1 is MNHEY and CDR2 SMNVEV (reference sequence). CDR3 coding DNA: TGTGCCAGCAGTTTCCGGGGACAGGGGCGAGCTTTCTTT. It specifies CASSFRGQGRAFF.

The chain links TRBV6-4 to TRBJ2-7, with 10 bases lining up with TRBD2. The V segment lost 6 bases and the J segment 2 bases; nucleotides outside the gene matches: 10. CDR1 is MRHNA, CDR2 SNTAGT, per germline. This CDR3 contains 16 residues. The CDR3 DNA follows: TGTGCCAGCAGCGCCATGCCTAGCGGGGGTACCTACGAGCAGTACTTC. Its protein is CASSAMPSGGTYEQYF.

This rearrangement joins TRBV19 to TRBJ1-1; D may be TRBD1 (5 bases). CDR3 length equals 13 residues. CDR1 and CDR2 from the germline V gene are LNHDA and SQIVND (reference sequence). The V end lost 2 bases, the J end lost 4 bases, and 8 bases lay between the germline ends. The CDR3 here is CASSISGPTEAFF. For the CDR3, the DNA is TGTGCCAGTAGTATATCAGGGCCCACTGAAGCTTTCTTT.

The gene calls are TRBV18 and TRBJ2-1; tentatively, D is TRBD2 (5 bases). Trimming took off 2 bases at V and 3 bases at J, with 11 bases between the two ends. Germline V gives CDR1 KGHSH, CDR2 LQKENI. The CDR3 is 15 residues long. The chain's CDR3 is CASSPFATSYNEQFF. In nucleotides, the CDR3 is TGTGCCAGCTCACCATTTGCCACTAGCTACAATGAGCAGTTCTTC.

The chain links TRBV4-1 to TRBJ2-2; the D gene is possibly TRBD1 (5 bases). This CDR3 has 15 residues. Germline CDR1 reads MGHRA; CDR2 reads YSYEKL. Trimming shortened V by 1 base and J by 5 bases, and 11 bases separated the two germline ends. CDR3 sequence reads: CASSQVPQETGELFF. In DNA, the CDR3 is TGCGCCAGCAGCCAAGTCCCACAGGAGACCGGGGAGCTGTTTTTT.

The chain links TRBV5-1 to TRBJ2-7; 11 bases align to TRBD2. CDR3 length: 17 amino acids. The germline V gene has CDR1 SGHRS and CDR2 YFSETQ. The V gene end was trimmed by 0 bases and the J gene end by 1 base; junction bases not matched to a gene: 6. The DNA of the CDR3 is TGCGCCAGCAGCTTGGCGATCGGGACTAGCGGATCCTACGAGCAGTACTTC. As protein: CASSLAIGTSGSYEQYF.

The chain employs TRBV5-5 and TRBJ2-6; D is perhaps TRBD2 (5 bases). From germline, CDR1 is SGHKS and CDR2 YYEKEE (reference sequence). The V end was cut by 4 bases, the J end by 0 bases, with 14 bases between. This CDR3 comprises 17 residues. CDR3 region: CASSPSHSVSGANVLTF. The CDR3 bases are TGTGCCAGCAGCCCTTCTCATAGCGTCTCTGGGGCCAACGTCCTGACTTTC.